The 5 T cell receptor beta chains in this list originate from one sample, sequenced in a study of identical twins. TCRdb independently ran MiXCR on the 5' RACE reads; one entry per CDR3 protein. The sample includes 430,000 or so distinct CDR3 sequences, approximately 25% of them seen just once. These data were also filed under a second study, of T cells expressing NK-cell markers.

Material for sequencing was CD4+ T cells sorted from blood. The receptors here all came from a woman younger than 30 in good health.

The rearrangement joins TRBV19 to TRBJ1-2; 12 bases are a match to TRBD1. CDR1 is LNHDA and CDR2 is SQIVND in the germline V gene (reference sequence). The CDR3 extends over 14 amino acids. Losses at the gene ends were 6 bases for V and 5 bases for J; bases not matched to a gene: 4. CDR3 sequence (DNA): TGTGCCAGTAGCCGGGACAGGGGGCGATATGGCTACACCTTC. The encoded protein is CASSRDRGRYGYTF. The whole variable domain, remainder taken from reference TRBV19 and TRBJ1-2, is DGGITQSPKYLFRKEGQNVTLSCEQNLNHDAMYWYRQDPGQGLRLIYYSQIVNDFQKGDIAEGYSVSREKKESFPLTVTSAQKNPTAFYLCASSRDRGRYGYTFGSGTRLTVV.

V and J are TRBV5-1 and TRBJ2-3, with D possibly being TRBD1 (5 bases). Trimming removed 2 bases from V and 3 bases from J, with 10 bases in between. Looked up from germline, CDR1 is SGHRS and CDR2 is YFSETQ. The CDR3 extends over 14 amino acids. The CDR3 protein is CASSLGAPTDTQYF. CDR3 coding DNA: TGCGCCAGCAGCTTAGGGGCCCCGACAGATACGCAGTATTTT.

This clonotype was detected a few times. This chain connects TRBV29-1 to TRBJ2-5; D ambiguous. The CDR3 is 11 amino acids. Trimming took 4 bases from V and 3 from J, leaving 6 bases between them. Germline V gives CDR1 SQVTM, CDR2 ANQGSEA. DNA of the CDR3: TGCAGCGTTGGGGCGGAAGAGACCCAGTACTTC. It codes for CSVGAEETQYF. The full variable domain, its missing parts supplied by reference TRBV29-1 and TRBJ2-5, is SAVISQKPSRDICQRGTSLTIQCQVDSQVTMMFWYRQQPGQSLTLIATANQGSEATYESGFVIDKFPISRPNLTFSTLTVSNMSPEDSSIYLCSVGAEETQYFGPGTRLLVL.

This clonotype appeared a few times. The chain recombines TRBV9 with TRBJ2-5, with 11 bases lining up with TRBD1. The CDR3 totals 15 residues. The V segment lost 3 bases and the J segment 4 bases; nucleotides outside the gene matches: 5. In germline, CDR1 is SGDLS, CDR2 YYNGEE. CDR3 loop: CASSGTGGRLETQYF. CDR3 DNA sequence: TGTGCCAGCAGCGGGACAGGGGGCCGGTTAGAGACCCAGTACTTC.

V gene TRBV5-1 combines with J gene TRBJ2-3, with TRBD2 as a possible D gene (6 bases). The CDR3 is 14 residues long. CDR1 SGHRS and CDR2 YFSETQ come from the germline V gene. Deletions cut 3 bases from V and 4 bases from J, with 12 bases between. The DNA of the CDR3 is TGCGCCAGCAGCTCCGGGACTCCTTCAGATACGCAGTATTTT. It codes for CASSSGTPSDTQYF. Together with reference TRBV5-1 and TRBJ2-3, the CDR3 gives the full variable domain: KAGVTQTPRYLIKTRGQQVTLSCSPISGHRSVSWYQQTPGQGLQFLFEYFSETQRNKGNFPGRFSGRQFSNSRSEMNVSTLELGDSALYLCASSSGTPSDTQYFGPGTRLTVL.